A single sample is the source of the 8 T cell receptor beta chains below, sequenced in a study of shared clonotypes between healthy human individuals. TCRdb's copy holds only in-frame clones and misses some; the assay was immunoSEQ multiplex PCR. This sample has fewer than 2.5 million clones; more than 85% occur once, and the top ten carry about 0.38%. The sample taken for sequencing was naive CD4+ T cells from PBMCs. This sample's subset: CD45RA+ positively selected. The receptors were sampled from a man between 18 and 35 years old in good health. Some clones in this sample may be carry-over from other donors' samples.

This CDR3 is CASSVLLAGGEETQYF. In DNA, the CDR3 is TGCGCCAGCAGCGTTCTACTAGCGGGAGGAGAGGAGACCCAGTACTTC. The rearrangement links TRBV5-1 to TRBJ2-5, with 12 bases identical to TRBD2. The CDR3 loop spans 16 amino acids. The trim removed 4 bases at V and 5 bases at J, leaving 9 bases unmatched. Germline lookup yields CDR1 SGHRS and CDR2 YFSETQ.

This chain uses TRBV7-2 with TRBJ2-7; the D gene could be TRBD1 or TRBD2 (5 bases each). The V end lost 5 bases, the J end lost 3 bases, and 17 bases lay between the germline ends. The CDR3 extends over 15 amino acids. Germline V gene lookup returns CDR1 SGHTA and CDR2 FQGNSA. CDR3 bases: TGTGCCAGCAGCATCGAGGGGTGGCAGAGCTACGAGCAGTACTTC. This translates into CASSIEGWQSYEQYF. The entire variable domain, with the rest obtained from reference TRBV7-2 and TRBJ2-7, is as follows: GAGVSQSPSNKVTEKGKDVELRCDPISGHTALYWYRQSLGQGLEFLIYFQGNSAPDKSGLPSDRFSAERTGGSVSTLTIQRTQQEDSAVYLCASSIEGWQSYEQYFGPGTRLTVT.

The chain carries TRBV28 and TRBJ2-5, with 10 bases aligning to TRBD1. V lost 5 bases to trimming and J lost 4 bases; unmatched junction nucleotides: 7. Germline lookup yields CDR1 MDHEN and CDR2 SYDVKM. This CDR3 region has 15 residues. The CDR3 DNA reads TGTGCCAGCAGTCCTCCGGGACAGGGGCGAGAGACCCAGTACTTC. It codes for CASSPPGQGRETQYF.

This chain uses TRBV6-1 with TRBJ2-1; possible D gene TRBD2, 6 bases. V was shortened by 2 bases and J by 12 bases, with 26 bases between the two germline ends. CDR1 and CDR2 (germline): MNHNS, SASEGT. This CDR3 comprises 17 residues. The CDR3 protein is CASSEWIPNIAAGAQFF. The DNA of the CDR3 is TGTGCCAGCAGTGAATGGATTCCAAATATAGCGGCTGGGGCGCAGTTCTTC.

CDR3 loop: CASYGGPGNEQFF. The CDR3 DNA reads TGTGCCAGCTACGGGGGACCTGGGAATGAGCAGTTCTTC. The gene calls are TRBV10-3 and TRBJ2-1, with D possibly being TRBD2 (6 bases). The V gene's germline CDR1 is ENHRY and CDR2 SYGVKD. The CDR3 loop spans 13 amino acids. The V gene lost 10 bases and the J gene lost 7 bases, with 17 bases spanning the gap.

As DNA, the CDR3 is TGCGCCAGCAGCCAAGAAGGAACGTCGGGGCTCGGGTTCTTC. Its protein product is CASSQEGTSGLGFF. The V and J genes are TRBV4-1 and TRBJ2-1; possibly TRBD1 or TRBD2 for D (5 bases each). Germline lookup yields CDR1 MGHRA and CDR2 YSYEKL. V was clipped by 0 bases and J by 15 bases, with 18 bases between them. The CDR3 is 14 amino acids.

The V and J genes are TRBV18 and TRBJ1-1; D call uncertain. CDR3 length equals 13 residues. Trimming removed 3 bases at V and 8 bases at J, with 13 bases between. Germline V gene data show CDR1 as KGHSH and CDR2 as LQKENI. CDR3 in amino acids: CASSPSAAPEAFF. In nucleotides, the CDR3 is TGTGCCAGCTCACCCTCTGCAGCTCCCGAAGCTTTCTTT.

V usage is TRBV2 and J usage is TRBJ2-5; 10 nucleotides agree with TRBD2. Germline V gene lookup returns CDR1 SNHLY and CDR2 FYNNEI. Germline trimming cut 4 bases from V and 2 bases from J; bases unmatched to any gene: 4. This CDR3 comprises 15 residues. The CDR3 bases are TGTGCCAGCAGTGGACTAGCGGGCCCTCAAGAGACCCAGTACTTC. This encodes CASSGLAGPQETQYF.